This T cell receptor beta chain was identified in a study of T cell responses to AZD1222 COVID-19 vaccine. Deletions cut 5 bases from V and 5 bases from J, with 12 bases between. Germline CDR1 SEHNR, CDR2 FQNEAQ (reference sequence). The CDR3 totals 13 residues. Sequencing used immunoSEQ multiplex PCR; TCRdb keeps in-frame clones, though not all of them. This sample yields about 95,000 clones, of which around 90% are seen a single time; about 3.9% belongs to the top ten. This specimen was peripheral blood, taken on day 0 of AZD1222 vaccination. This receptor was taken from an adult in good health. This sequence joins TRBV7-9 and TRBJ1-2; D is undetermined. The CDR3 sequence is CASSGSEQYGYTF. The CDR3 DNA sequence: TGTGCCAGCAGCGGATCGGAGCAGTATGGCTACACCTTC.